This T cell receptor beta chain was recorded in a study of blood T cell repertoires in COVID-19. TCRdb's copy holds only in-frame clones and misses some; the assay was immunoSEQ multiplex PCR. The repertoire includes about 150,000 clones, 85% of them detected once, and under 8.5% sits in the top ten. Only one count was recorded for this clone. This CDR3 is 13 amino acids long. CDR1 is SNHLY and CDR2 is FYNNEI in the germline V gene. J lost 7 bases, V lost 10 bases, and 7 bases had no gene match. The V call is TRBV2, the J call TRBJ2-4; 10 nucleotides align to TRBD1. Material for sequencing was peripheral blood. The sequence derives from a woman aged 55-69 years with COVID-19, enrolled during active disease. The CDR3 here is CATTGTGVNIQYF. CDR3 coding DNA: TGTGCCACCACCGGGACAGGGGTGAACATTCAGTACTTC.